This T cell receptor (beta chain) appears in the sequencing data of a study of T cell responses to AZD1222 COVID-19 vaccine (dated by TCRdb to 2020 to 2023). Context from the whole study: TCR sequencing was performed for about 250 trial participants, of whom roughly 200 were given two doses of AZD1222 and around 25 were given two doses of MenACWY control vaccine. Trial participants were enrolled into age subgroups of 18-55, 56-69 and 70-plus years, which contained roughly 140, 27 and 60 TCR-sequenced participants, respectively. General findings and caveats noted by the study authors: The whole spike protein was spanned by vaccine-associated CD4 TCRs, and dominant responses were seen in regions 160-218 and 743-854. After two AZD1222 doses, both the breadth and the depth of spike-specific TCRs were significantly higher than at day 0 and than in MenACWY recipients. No day 14 peak-response samples were available, so repertoires were characterized only after the peak T cell response. Conclusions about previously exposed vaccinees are limited, since just a handful of AZD1222 recipients were seropositive for SARS-CoV-2 at baseline. Nearly half of unique spike-specific TCRs reportedly recognized epitopes outside regions mutated in the B.1.351 and B.1.1.7 variants. In the small 56-69-year group, the increase in depth fell short of significance, most likely because of low power. Participants were mostly white British and included more females than males, and it was suggested by the authors that clonal diversity may have been underestimated.

From a lookup of the germline V gene (reference sequence), CDR1 and CDR2 are MNHNY and SVGAGI. The CDR3 spans 15 residues, from the cysteine through the phenylalanine. The entry retains the CDR3 DNA only, 45 bases that are in frame from base 1. Trimming at the junction amounts to 5 bases on V and 0 bases on J, and the germline ends lie 11 bases apart. The time point tag for this specimen amounts to: about 28 days (+/-7) after the second vaccine dose. Because spike-specific TCR depth and breadth did not differ between the two schedules, AZD1222 recipients who got a second dose at roughly 4 weeks were pooled with those who got a second dose at roughly 12 weeks. Vaccinee samples came from UK trials COV001 and COV002, including a single-blind randomized controlled phase 2/3 trial of AZD1222 (ChAdOx1 nCoV-19) in healthy adults. For TCRbeta chain sequencing, PBMC samples from trial participants were taken at day 0 and at day 28 after the second dose.

For this clone: Its antigen is unknown. Qualities for individual bases were not recorded, and no much larger clone is one base off.

The CDR3 regions of human TCRbeta chains were analyzed by immunosequencing. In the source study's methods: TCRs in the repertoires were matched against a reference library of SARS-CoV-2-specific TCRs that had been generated with the MIRA antigen-specificity platform. Breadth was defined as the fraction of unique TCRs that were SARS-CoV-2-associated. Depth was defined as the fraction of total T cells that were SARS-CoV-2-associated. Using the MIRA data, every spike-specific TCR was mapped to the spike region that the TCR reacted to and assigned to either a CD4 or a CD8 class. Log10-transformed breadth and depth values were compared by one-way ANOVA with Sidak's multiple comparisons tests. The source is immuneACCESS, and TCRdb retained only in-frame sequences with V and J called. Part of the clones is not carried over; for the studies checked, unresolved V genes explain less than half of this, and the remainder is unexplained. The V and J calls and clone size are taken from that table; D and trimming were inferred from the DNA. Recorded for this sample are about 120,000 clones; about 88% of them occurred a single time. Of the sample, around 3% falls within the top ten clones.

The chain links TRBV6-6 with TRBJ1-3; no D gene can be assigned with confidence. The material was peripheral blood, obtained 28 days after the second AZD1222 dose. The origin of this receptor is an adult who received the AZD1222 COVID-19 vaccine. CDR3 reads: CASSPRGDSGNTIYF. The nucleotide sequence is TGTGCCAGCAGTCCCCGCGGGGACTCTGGAAACACCATATATTTT.